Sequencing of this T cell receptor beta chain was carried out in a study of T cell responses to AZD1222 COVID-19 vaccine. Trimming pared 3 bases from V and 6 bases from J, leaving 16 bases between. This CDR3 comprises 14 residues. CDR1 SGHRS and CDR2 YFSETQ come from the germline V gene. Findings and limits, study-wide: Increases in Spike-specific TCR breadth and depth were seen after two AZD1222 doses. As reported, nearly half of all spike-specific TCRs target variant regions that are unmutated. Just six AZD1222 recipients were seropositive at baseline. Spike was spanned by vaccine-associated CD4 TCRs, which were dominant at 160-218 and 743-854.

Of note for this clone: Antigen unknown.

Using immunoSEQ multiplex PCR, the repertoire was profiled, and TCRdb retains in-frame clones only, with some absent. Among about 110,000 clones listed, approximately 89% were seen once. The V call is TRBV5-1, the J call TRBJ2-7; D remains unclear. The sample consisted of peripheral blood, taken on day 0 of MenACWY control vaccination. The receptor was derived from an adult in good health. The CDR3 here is CASSSQDRTGEQYF. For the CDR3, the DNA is TGCGCCAGCAGCTCCCAGGACCGGACCGGCGAGCAGTACTTC.